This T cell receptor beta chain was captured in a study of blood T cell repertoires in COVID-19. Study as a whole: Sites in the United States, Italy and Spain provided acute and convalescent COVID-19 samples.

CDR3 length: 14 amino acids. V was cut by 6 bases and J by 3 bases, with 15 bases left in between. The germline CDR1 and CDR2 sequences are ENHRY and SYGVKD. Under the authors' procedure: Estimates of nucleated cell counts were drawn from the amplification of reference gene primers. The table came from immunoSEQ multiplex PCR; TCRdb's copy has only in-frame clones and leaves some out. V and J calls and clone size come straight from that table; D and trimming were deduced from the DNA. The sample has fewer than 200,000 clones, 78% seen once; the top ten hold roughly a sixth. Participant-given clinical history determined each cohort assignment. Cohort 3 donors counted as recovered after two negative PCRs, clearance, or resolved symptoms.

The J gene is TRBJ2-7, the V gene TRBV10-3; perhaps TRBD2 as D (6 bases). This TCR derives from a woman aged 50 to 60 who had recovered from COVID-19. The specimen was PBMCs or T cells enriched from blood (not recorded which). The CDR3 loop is CAIRENSGSYEQYF. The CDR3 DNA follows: TGTGCCATCAGGGAGAATAGCGGCAGCTACGAGCAGTACTTC.